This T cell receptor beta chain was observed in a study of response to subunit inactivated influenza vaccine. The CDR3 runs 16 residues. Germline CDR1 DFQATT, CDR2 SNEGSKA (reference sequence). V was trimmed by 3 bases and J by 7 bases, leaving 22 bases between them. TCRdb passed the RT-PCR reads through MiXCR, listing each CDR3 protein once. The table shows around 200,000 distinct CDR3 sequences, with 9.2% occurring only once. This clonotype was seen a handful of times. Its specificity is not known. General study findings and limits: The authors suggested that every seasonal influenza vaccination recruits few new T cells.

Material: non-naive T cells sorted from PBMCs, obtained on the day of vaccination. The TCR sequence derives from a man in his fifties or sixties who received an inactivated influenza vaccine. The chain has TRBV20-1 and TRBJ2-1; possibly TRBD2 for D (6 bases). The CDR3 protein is CSARPAGSSGRNEQFF. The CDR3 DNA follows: TGCAGTGCTAGGCCCGCCGGGAGCTCCGGTCGGAATGAGCAGTTCTTC.